The 26 T cell receptor beta chains given below trace back to one sample, sequenced in a study of CD8+ T cells in alopecia areata. Noted treatment: oral pan-JAK inhibitor, 5-10 mg twice daily. Sequencing used cDNA as its template, made by extracting RNA and reverse transcribing it. Assay: immunoSEQ multiplex PCR; the TCRdb copy retains only in-frame clones and omits some. The data show 150,000 to 250,000 clones, roughly three fifths seen once. This sample comprised CD4+ T cells sorted from blood, obtained at week 4, from a patient treated with tofacitinib. The receptors derive from a human donor with alopecia areata.

The chain joins TRBV9 to TRBJ2-3, with TRBD2 matching over 11 bases. The CDR3 extends over 16 amino acids. The V and J ends lost 3 bases and 2 bases, in that order; junction bases with no gene match: 5. Germline V gene lookup returns CDR1 SGDLS and CDR2 YYNGEE. CDR3 sequence: CASSEGTSGYTDTQYF. The CDR3, as DNA: TGTGCCAGCAGCGAGGGGACTAGCGGCTACACAGATACGCAGTATTTT.

The chain combines TRBV20-1 with TRBJ2-5; D possibly corresponds to TRBD1 (5 bases). The CDR3 runs to 11 residues. V gave up 6 bases and J gave up 5 bases, with 10 bases separating them. Germline CDR1 is DFQATT and CDR2 is SNEGSKA (reference sequence). CDR3 residues: CSAAQGETQYF. The CDR3 bases are TGCAGTGCGGCCCAGGGTGAGACCCAGTACTTC.

This chain uses TRBV4-1 with TRBJ2-5; TRBD1 aligns across 9 bases. The CDR3 runs to 14 residues. V shed 4 bases, J shed 5 bases, and the junction held 5 bases outside the gene matches. The V gene's germline CDR1 is MGHRA and CDR2 YSYEKL. The CDR3 is CASSPGQGTETQYF. CDR3 bases: TGCGCCAGCAGCCCTGGACAGGGGACGGAGACCCAGTACTTC.

This sequence joins TRBV9 and TRBJ1-4; the D is unclear. Germline V gene data show CDR1 as SGDLS and CDR2 as YYNGEE. V was clipped by 4 bases and J by 4 bases, with 11 bases between them. The length of the CDR3 is 14 residues. CDR3 sequence (DNA): TGTGCCAGCAGCTTCACCAGTGGTAATGAAAAACTGTTTTTT. This encodes CASSFTSGNEKLFF.

CDR3 bases: TGTGCCAGCAGCCGAACTAGCGGGGGACAAGAGACCCAGTACTTC. Its protein product is CASSRTSGGQETQYF. This sequence joins TRBV7-2 and TRBJ2-5, with 11 bases that match TRBD2. V was clipped by 5 bases and J by 2 bases; unmatched bases: 4. CDR1 and CDR2 (germline): SGHTA, FQGNSA. The CDR3 spans 15 residues.

This clone was recorded a few times. J is TRBJ2-4 and V is TRBV4-2; TRBD2 aligns across 11 bases. Per germline, CDR1 LGHNA and CDR2 YNFKEQ. V shed 4 bases and J 0 bases; nucleotides not matched to a gene: 11. This CDR3 is 19 amino acids long. CDR3 region: CASSPRGGLAAVAKNIQYF. DNA of the CDR3: TGTGCCAGCAGCCCGAGAGGGGGACTAGCGGCCGTAGCCAAAAACATTCAGTACTTC.

The chain carries TRBV18 and TRBJ2-7; TRBD1 is a possible D gene (6 bases). CDR1 and CDR2 (germline): KGHSH, LQKENI. This CDR3 spans 14 amino acids. V shed 6 bases and J shed 1 base, with 13 bases lying between them. The CDR3 region has the DNA TGTGCCAGCTCCCGAGGACAGCTATCCTACGAGCAGTACTTC. Amino acids: CASSRGQLSYEQYF.

The V call is TRBV5-1, the J call TRBJ1-2, with D perhaps TRBD1 (5 bases). Germline assignment: CDR1 SGHRS and CDR2 YFSETQ. Trimming removed 4 bases from V and 3 bases from J, with 13 bases in between. The CDR3 loop spans 14 amino acids. In DNA form, the CDR3 reads TGCGCCAGCAGCCTCCCGGGGGACCACTATGGCTACACCTTC. It translates to CASSLPGDHYGYTF.

The chain uses TRBV30 and TRBJ2-3; possibly TRBD1 for D (6 bases). Trimming took off 2 bases at V and 8 bases at J, with 23 bases between the two ends. This CDR3 contains 16 residues. Germline V gene sequence: CDR1 GTSNPN, CDR2 SVGIG (reference sequence). The CDR3 sequence is CAWSRPVTGLVGTQYF. The CDR3 DNA sequence: TGTGCCTGGAGTCGCCCCGTGACAGGCTTAGTGGGTACGCAGTATTTT.

The chain couples TRBV30 to TRBJ1-1; D not resolved. Germline assignment: CDR1 GTSNPN and CDR2 SVGIG (reference sequence). The length of the CDR3 is 13 residues. V shed 4 bases and J shed 1 base, with 10 bases lying between them. The CDR3 coding sequence is TGTGCCTGGACGGGTACAGAGAACACTGAAGCTTTCTTT. Translation gives CAWTGTENTEAFF.

This clone was seen a few times. The chain uses TRBV7-2 and TRBJ2-7; 9 bases align to TRBD1. CDR3 length: 16 residues. After removal of 5 bases from V and 1 base from J, the junction contained 9 bases not matched to a gene. Germline V lookup: CDR1 SGHTA, CDR2 FQGNSA. The CDR3 here is CASSNPGQGASYEQYF. The DNA of the CDR3 is TGTGCCAGCAGCAACCCGGGACAGGGAGCTTCCTACGAGCAGTACTTC.

The sample holds a few counts of this clone. This chain connects TRBV28 to TRBJ1-4, with 7 bases fitting TRBD1. CDR3 length: 15 residues. Germline CDR1 and CDR2: MDHEN and SYDVKM. Trimming cost V 2 bases and J 4 bases; bases outside gene matches: 4. The CDR3 DNA follows: TGTGCCAGCAGTTTACCCCAGGGGGGTAATGAAAAACTGTTTTTT. This translates into CASSLPQGGNEKLFF.

This chain connects TRBV7-2 to TRBJ2-4, with D possibly matching TRBD1 (5 bases). Germline V gene lookup returns CDR1 SGHTA and CDR2 FQGNSA. This CDR3 has 17 amino acids. V lost 5 bases and J 3 bases, leaving 20 bases between the germline ends. CDR3 residues: CASSPRRTFRGKNIQYF. For the CDR3, the DNA is TGTGCCAGCAGCCCTCGCCGGACATTTCGAGGCAAAAACATTCAGTACTTC. The full variable domain, in which reference TRBV7-2 and TRBJ2-4 provide the parts outside the CDR3, is GAGVSQSPSNKVTEKGKDVELRCDPISGHTALYWYRQSLGQGLEFLIYFQGNSAPDKSGLPSDRFSAERTGGSVSTLTIQRTQQEDSAVYLCASSPRRTFRGKNIQYFGAGTRLSVL.

V is TRBV29-1 and J is TRBJ1-2; 9 nucleotides line up with TRBD1. From germline, CDR1 is SQVTM and CDR2 ANQGSEA. The V gene end was trimmed by 4 bases and the J gene end by 6 bases; junction bases not matched to a gene: 6. This CDR3 spans 13 amino acids. This CDR3 reads CSVGGQGFNGYTF. The DNA for the CDR3 is TGCAGCGTTGGCGGACAGGGGTTCAATGGCTACACCTTC.

The V call is TRBV6-1, the J call TRBJ2-2; TRBD1 aligns across 7 bases. V was pared by 6 bases and J by 7 bases, with 8 bases of the junction left unmatched. This CDR3 region has 14 residues. Germline assignment: CDR1 MNHNS and CDR2 SASEGT. The CDR3 here is CASRATGTVGELFF. The DNA of the CDR3 is TGTGCCAGCAGAGCGACAGGGACGGTCGGGGAGCTGTTTTTT.

This clone has only a few counts. The chain combines TRBV7-9 with TRBJ2-1, with D tentatively TRBD1 (6 bases). The CDR3 is made up of 16 amino acids. V was clipped by 5 bases and J by 9 bases, with 23 bases between them. Germline V CDR1 and CDR2: SEHNR, FQNEAQ (reference sequence). The CDR3 nucleotides read TGTGCCAGCAGCCCGACATCTCCGGACAGTGGACGTGAGCAGTTCTTC. Its translation: CASSPTSPDSGREQFF.

This clone has a handful of counts. V gene TRBV7-2 combines with J gene TRBJ2-2; 11 bases are a match to TRBD2. V trimming: 6 bases; J trimming: 1 base; junction bases outside the gene matches: 4. The CDR3 contains 16 residues. Germline V gene data show CDR1 as SGHTA and CDR2 as FQGNSA. CDR3 residues: CASRPTSGGNTGELFF. DNA of the CDR3: TGTGCCAGCAGACCCACTAGCGGGGGGAACACCGGGGAGCTGTTTTTT.

The chain links TRBV29-1 to TRBJ2-5; 9 bases match TRBD2. CDR1 and CDR2 (germline): SQVTM, ANQGSEA. The CDR3 is 15 residues long. After removal of 6 bases from V and 5 bases from J, the junction contained 13 bases not matched to a gene. The chain's CDR3 is CSVGAASGGRETQYF. DNA of the CDR3: TGCAGCGTGGGGGCCGCCAGCGGGGGGCGGGAGACCCAGTACTTC.

This clone showed up just once. This chain uses TRBV29-1 with TRBJ2-1; D ambiguous. The CDR3 loop spans 11 amino acids. The germline V and J ends were trimmed by 7 bases and 5 bases, with 9 bases remaining between them. Germline V lookup: CDR1 SQVTM, CDR2 ANQGSEA. Here the CDR3 DNA reads TGCAGCGGCGTCCAGAACAATGAGCAGTTCTTC. Translated, it gives CSGVQNNEQFF.

The genes are TRBV7-9 and TRBJ2-7, with D possibly called TRBD1 or TRBD2 (5 bases each). CDR3 length: 15 amino acids. The germline V and J ends were trimmed by 2 bases and 2 bases, with 13 bases remaining between them. In germline, CDR1 is SEHNR, CDR2 FQNEAQ (reference sequence). DNA of the CDR3: TGTGCCAGCAGCTTACCGGGCAGGGAGCCCTACGAGCAGTACTTC. Residues: CASSLPGREPYEQYF.

This rearrangement joins TRBV7-9 to TRBJ1-2; TRBD1 agrees at 7 bases. From germline, CDR1 is SEHNR and CDR2 FQNEAQ (reference sequence). V lost 5 bases to trimming and J lost 3 bases; unmatched junction nucleotides: 9. This CDR3 has 15 residues. Here the CDR3 DNA reads TGTGCCAGCAGCCAATCCCCGGGACAGTACTATGGCTACACCTTC. Its protein product is CASSQSPGQYYGYTF.

The chain has TRBV2 and TRBJ1-5, with TRBD1 as a possible D gene (5 bases). The CDR3 extends over 15 amino acids. Germline lookup yields CDR1 SNHLY and CDR2 FYNNEI. Deletions cut 1 base from V and 0 bases from J, with 7 bases between. The CDR3 region has the DNA TGTGCCAGCAGTGAAGTGAGGGGTAGCAATCAGCCCCAGCATTTT. Translated, it gives CASSEVRGSNQPQHF.

The V and J genes are TRBV29-1 and TRBJ2-7; no clear D gene. Trimming pared 3 bases from V and 5 bases from J, leaving 8 bases between. Germline V gene sequence: CDR1 SQVTM, CDR2 ANQGSEA. The length of the CDR3 is 11 residues. The DNA for the CDR3 is TGCAGCGTTGAGAGGCGGAACGAGCAGTACTTC. It codes for CSVERRNEQYF.

The V gene is TRBV18, the J gene TRBJ2-6; either TRBD1 or TRBD2 may fit D (5 bases each). Trimming pared 4 bases from V and 0 bases from J, leaving 10 bases between. This CDR3 has 16 residues. Germline assignment: CDR1 KGHSH and CDR2 LQKENI. The CDR3 DNA is TGTGCCAGCTCACTGGGACCTGTCTCTGGGGCCAACGTCCTGACTTTC. It codes for CASSLGPVSGANVLTF. Full variable domain (rest looked up from reference TRBV18 and TRBJ2-6): NAGVMQNPRHLVRRRGQEARLRCSPMKGHSHVYWYRQLPEEGLKFMVYLQKENIIDESGMPKERFSAEFPKEGPSILRIQQVVRGDSAAYFCASSLGPVSGANVLTFGAGSRLTVL.

In nucleotides, the CDR3 is TGTGCCTGGAGTACGGGCCCTGGGGCCAAACTGTTTTTT. Its translation is CAWSTGPGAKLFF. The V gene is TRBV30, the J gene TRBJ1-4, with a tentative D call TRBD1 (5 bases). This CDR3 contains 13 residues. Germline V lookup: CDR1 GTSNPN, CDR2 SVGIG (reference sequence). With 2 bases removed from V and 11 bases from J, the gap between germline ends came to 15 bases.

The CDR3 sequence is CASSPRWDTQYF. The CDR3, as DNA: TGTGCCAGCAGCCCCCGGTGGGATACGCAGTATTTT. This chain connects TRBV7-2 to TRBJ2-3, with D hard to call. The CDR3 has 12 residues. With 5 bases removed from V and 6 bases from J, the gap between germline ends came to 9 bases. The germline gives CDR1 SGHTA, CDR2 FQGNSA.